These 8 T cell receptor beta chains came from one sample sequenced in a study of radiotherapy plus CTLA-4 blockade in lung cancer. Using immunoSEQ multiplex PCR, the repertoire was profiled, and TCRdb retains in-frame clones only, with some absent. This table has 35,000 to 55,000 clones, over 60% appearing once. The starting material was peripheral blood, obtained from a patient treated with radiotherapy plus ipilimumab. The receptors were sampled from a human donor with non-small cell lung cancer whose response to radiotherapy plus ipilimumab could not be evaluated.

V gene TRBV6-5 combines with J gene TRBJ1-1, with D uncertain. The CDR3 has 15 residues. CDR1 MNHEY and CDR2 SVGAGI come from the germline V gene. The ends were cut back, 6 bases at V and 1 base at J, with 15 bases in the middle. The CDR3 coding sequence is TGTGCCAGCAGCCCAGCGAGCGTAACGAACACTGAAGCTTTCTTT. This translates into CASSPASVTNTEAFF.

Regarding this clone: The identical CDR3 is also encoded by other nucleotide sequences in the sample. V is TRBV2 and J is TRBJ1-2; 8 bases are shared with TRBD1. The CDR3 has 15 residues. From germline, CDR1 is SNHLY and CDR2 FYNNEI. V shed 5 bases, J shed 2 bases, and the junction held 7 bases outside the gene matches. CDR3 bases: TGTGCCAGCAGTTCCCAGGGGGCCTTGAACTATGGCTACACCTTC. Amino acid sequence: CASSSQGALNYGYTF.

The CDR3 region has the DNA TGTGCCAGCAGTCTTTTCCCAGGGCGGAGAGGCTCTGGGGCCAACGTCCTGACTTTC. Protein sequence: CASSLFPGRRGSGANVLTF. This sequence joins TRBV28 and TRBJ2-6, with D maybe TRBD1 (5 bases). Germline V lookup: CDR1 MDHEN, CDR2 SYDVKM. The length of the CDR3 is 19 residues. V lost 5 bases, J lost 0 bases, and 20 bases lay in between.

This sequence joins TRBV19 and TRBJ2-1; 9 nucleotides match TRBD2. The CDR3 consists of 15 residues. Germline-derived CDR1 and CDR2 are LNHDA and SQIVND (reference sequence). V dropped 3 bases and J dropped 10; count of bases not matched to a gene: 10. The DNA of the CDR3 is TGTGCCAGTAGTATTATTGCGGGAGGGCCAGGCGAGCAGTTCTTC. Its protein is CASSIIAGGPGEQFF.

The rearrangement links TRBV7-2 to TRBJ2-5, with D perhaps TRBD2 (7 bases). V was pared by 4 bases and J by 5 bases, with 14 bases between. Germline V CDR1 and CDR2: SGHTA, FQGNSA. The CDR3 sequence is 14 residues long. The CDR3 reads CASSSRGAGETQYF. The CDR3 nucleotides are TGTGCCAGCAGCTCACGGGGGGCGGGGGAGACCCAGTACTTC.

This chain joins TRBV25-1 and TRBJ2-3, with D possibly being TRBD2 (6 bases). The CDR3 loop spans 13 amino acids. Germline CDR1 is MGHDK and CDR2 is SYGVNS. V lost 8 bases and J lost 0, with 9 bases in between. The DNA of the CDR3 is TGTGCCAGCCGGGACTGGAGCACAGATACGCAGTATTTT. Protein product: CASRDWSTDTQYF.

This clone was seen only once. The V and J genes are TRBV7-2 and TRBJ1-5, with a possible D match to TRBD1 (5 bases). Between the trimmed V and J ends, which lost 3 bases and 1 base, there was a span of 10 bases. The CDR3 spans 15 residues. Germline CDR1 SGHTA, CDR2 FQGNSA. CDR3 sequence (DNA): TGTGCCAGCAGCTTTCAGGGTTTGAGCAATCAGCCCCAGCATTTT. Translated: CASSFQGLSNQPQHF. Full variable domain (outside the CDR3, taken from reference TRBV7-2 and TRBJ1-5): GAGVSQSPSNKVTEKGKDVELRCDPISGHTALYWYRQSLGQGLEFLIYFQGNSAPDKSGLPSDRFSAERTGGSVSTLTIQRTQQEDSAVYLCASSFQGLSNQPQHFGDGTRLSIL.

CDR3: CASRGRGRDTEAFF. Here the CDR3 DNA reads TGTGCCAGCAGGGGTAGGGGCAGGGACACTGAAGCTTTCTTT. V usage is TRBV27 and J usage is TRBJ1-1, with D possibly TRBD1 on 5 matching bases. V was clipped by 6 bases and J by 3 bases, with 14 bases between them. The CDR3 loop spans 14 amino acids. Per germline, CDR1 MNHEY and CDR2 SMNVEV (reference sequence).